These T cell receptor beta chains were read from a single sample in a study of blood T cell repertoires in COVID-19. This table comes from immunoSEQ multiplex PCR, and its TCRdb copy is limited to in-frame clones, with some not included. The repertoire includes 64,000 or so clones, 80% to 85% of them detected once, and 10% to 15% sits in the top ten. The sample consisted of peripheral blood. These receptors originate from a human donor in a cohort sampled during active COVID-19. Each CDR3 is given with its conserved first and last residue. D genes are given only for firm matches. A row's size may be missing; if present it is once, few, many or a size class.

size,V,J,D,CDR3,DNA
.,TRBV2,TRBJ2-5,TRBD2,CASRGTSGGETQYF,TGTGCCAGCAGGGGGACTAGCGGGGGTGAGACCCAGTACTTC
.,TRBV12-3/TRBV12-4,TRBJ1-2,.,CASSTRQLYGYTF,TGTGCCAGCAGTACCCGACAGCTCTATGGCTACACCTTC
.,TRBV7-9,TRBJ2-5,.,CASSPSQETQYF,TGTGCCAGCAGCCCCTCCCAAGAGACCCAGTACTTC
.,TRBV28,TRBJ1-2,.,CASSAGTDNYGYTF,TGTGCCAGCAGTGCCGGGACTGATAACTATGGCTACACCTTC
.,TRBV19,TRBJ2-3,.,CASSSQGGWGTDTQYF,TGTGCCAGTAGTTCCCAGGGGGGATGGGGCACAGATACGCAGTATTTT
.,TRBV5-4,TRBJ2-3,TRBD2,CASSPGGGGSSTDTQYF,TGTGCCAGCAGCCCCGGCGGGGGGGGCTCTAGCACAGATACGCAGTATTTT
many,TRBV28,TRBJ1-1,.,CASSLYMNTEAFF,TGTGCCAGCAGTTTATACATGAACACTGAAGCTTTCTTT
.,TRBV4-1,TRBJ2-3,TRBD2,CASSPTSGTDTQYF,TGCGCCAGCAGCCCAACTAGCGGGACAGATACGCAGTATTTT
.,TRBV11-3,TRBJ1-4,.,CASSLPGATNEKLFF,TGTGCCAGCAGCCTACCGGGGGCAACTAATGAAAAACTGTTTTTT
few,TRBV19,TRBJ1-3,TRBD1,CASSTRQGLSGNTIYF,TGTGCCAGTAGTACCCGACAGGGCCTCTCTGGAAACACCATATATTTT
.,TRBV15,TRBJ1-4,.,CATGGRDWTNEKLFF,TGTGCCACCGGTGGCAGGGATTGGACTAATGAAAAACTGTTTTTT
.,TRBV25-1,TRBJ2-2,.,CASSEEGVGAGELFF,TGTGCCAGCAGTGAAGAGGGGGTAGGGGCCGGGGAGCTGTTTTTT
.,TRBV2,TRBJ1-1,TRBD1,CASTGQGVGTEAFF,TGTGCCAGCACGGGACAGGGGGTGGGCACTGAAGCTTTCTTT
.,TRBV28,TRBJ2-1,.,CASNPRVRSNEQFF,TGTGCCAGCAACCCGCGGGTGCGGTCCAATGAGCAGTTCTTC
.,TRBV27,TRBJ2-4,TRBD1,CASSSRRTGEQNIQYF,TGTGCCAGCAGCTCCAGAAGGACAGGGGAACAAAACATTCAGTACTTC
.,TRBV5-1,TRBJ2-2,TRBD2,CASSVLAGGDTGELFF,TGCGCCAGCAGCGTCCTAGCGGGGGGGGACACCGGGGAGCTGTTTTTT
.,TRBV7-8,TRBJ1-5,.,CASSLSGQANQPQHF,TGTGCCAGCAGCTTAAGCGGGCAGGCAAATCAGCCCCAGCATTTT
.,TRBV5-4,TRBJ2-5,TRBD2,CASSLKLAAQETQYF,TGTGCCAGCAGCTTAAAACTAGCGGCCCAAGAGACCCAGTACTTC
few,TRBV7-9,TRBJ2-3,.,CASSLDRADTQYF,TGTGCCAGCAGCTTAGATCGCGCAGATACGCAGTATTTT
.,TRBV24-1,TRBJ2-5,.,CATSDLQGRGGRETQYF,TGTGCCACCAGTGATTTGCAAGGGCGGGGTGGGAGAGAGACCCAGTACTTC
few,TRBV4-1,TRBJ1-2,.,CASSQEEGRPGGYTF,TGCGCCAGCAGCCAAGAAGAGGGCAGGCCCGGAGGCTACACCTTC
.,TRBV5-1,TRBJ2-5,TRBD1,CASSQRTGYQETQYF,TGCGCCAGCAGCCAGAGGACAGGGTACCAAGAGACCCAGTACTTC